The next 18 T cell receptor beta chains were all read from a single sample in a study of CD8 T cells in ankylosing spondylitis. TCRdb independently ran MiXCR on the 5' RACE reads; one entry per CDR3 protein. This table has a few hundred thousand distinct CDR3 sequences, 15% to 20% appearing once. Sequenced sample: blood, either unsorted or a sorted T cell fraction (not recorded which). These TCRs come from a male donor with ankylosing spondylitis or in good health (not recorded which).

The DNA for the CDR3 is TGCGCCAGCAGCCAAGGAGGGGGCCCCGGGGAGCTGTTTTTT. It encodes CASSQGGGPGELFF. The chain has TRBV4-3 and TRBJ2-2; 7 positions match TRBD1. Germline CDR1 LGHNA, CDR2 YSLEER. V lost 1 base to trimming and J lost 6 bases; unmatched junction nucleotides: 2. This CDR3 spans 14 amino acids.

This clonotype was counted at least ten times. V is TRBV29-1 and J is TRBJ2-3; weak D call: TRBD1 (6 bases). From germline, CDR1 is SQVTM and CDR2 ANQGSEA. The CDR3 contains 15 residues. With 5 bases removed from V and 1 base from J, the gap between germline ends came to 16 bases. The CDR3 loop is CSVPGWSGGTDTQYF. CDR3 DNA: TGCAGCGTTCCCGGTTGGTCAGGGGGCACAGATACGCAGTATTTT.

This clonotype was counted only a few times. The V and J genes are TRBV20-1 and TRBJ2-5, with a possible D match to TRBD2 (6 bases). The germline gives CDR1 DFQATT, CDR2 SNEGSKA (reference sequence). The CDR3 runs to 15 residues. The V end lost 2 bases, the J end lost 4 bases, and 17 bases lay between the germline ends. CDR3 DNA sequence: TGCAGTGCTAGAAGGGGAGAGCTAGCGATAGAGACCCAGTACTTC. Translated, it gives CSARRGELAIETQYF.

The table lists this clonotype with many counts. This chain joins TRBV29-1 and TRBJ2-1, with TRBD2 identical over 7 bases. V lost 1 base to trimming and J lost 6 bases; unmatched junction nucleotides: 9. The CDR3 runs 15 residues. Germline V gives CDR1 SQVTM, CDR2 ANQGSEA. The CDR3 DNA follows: TGCAGCGTTGAAGGGCGGGAGTCGACCGGCAATGAGCAGTTCTTC. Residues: CSVEGRESTGNEQFF.

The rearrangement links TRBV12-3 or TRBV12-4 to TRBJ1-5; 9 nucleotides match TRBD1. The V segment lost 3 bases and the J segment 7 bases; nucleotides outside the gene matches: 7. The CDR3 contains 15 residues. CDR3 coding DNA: TGTGCCAGCAGTTTGACAGGGGGTCGGGAACAGCCCCAGCATTTT. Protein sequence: CASSLTGGREQPQHF.

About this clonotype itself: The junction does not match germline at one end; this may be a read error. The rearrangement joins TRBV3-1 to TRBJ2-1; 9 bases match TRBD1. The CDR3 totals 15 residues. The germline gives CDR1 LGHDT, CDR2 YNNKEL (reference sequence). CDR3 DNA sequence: TGTGCCTGCAGCAAGACAGGGGGGACGTACAATGAGCAGTTCTTC. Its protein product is CACSKTGGTYNEQFF.

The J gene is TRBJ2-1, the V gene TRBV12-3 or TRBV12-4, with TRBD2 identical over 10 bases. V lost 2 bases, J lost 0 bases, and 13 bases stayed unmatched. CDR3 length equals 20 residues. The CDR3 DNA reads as TGTGCCAGCAGTTTACCGGACAGGCCGGGACTAGCGATCTCCTACAATGAGCAGTTCTTC. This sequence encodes CASSLPDRPGLAISYNEQFF.

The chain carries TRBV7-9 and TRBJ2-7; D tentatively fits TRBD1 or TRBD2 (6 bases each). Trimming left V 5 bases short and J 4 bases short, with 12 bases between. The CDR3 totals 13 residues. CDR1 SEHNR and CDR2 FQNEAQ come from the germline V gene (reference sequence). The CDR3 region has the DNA TGTGCCAGCAGCCCGAAGGGGGGATACGAGCAGTACTTC. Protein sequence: CASSPKGGYEQYF.

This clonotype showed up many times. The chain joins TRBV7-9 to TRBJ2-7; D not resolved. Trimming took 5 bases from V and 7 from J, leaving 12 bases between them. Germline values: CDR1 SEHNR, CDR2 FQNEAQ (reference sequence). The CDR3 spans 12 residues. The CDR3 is CASSQLTGEQYF. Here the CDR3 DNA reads TGTGCCAGCAGCCAGTTGACCGGGGAGCAGTACTTC.

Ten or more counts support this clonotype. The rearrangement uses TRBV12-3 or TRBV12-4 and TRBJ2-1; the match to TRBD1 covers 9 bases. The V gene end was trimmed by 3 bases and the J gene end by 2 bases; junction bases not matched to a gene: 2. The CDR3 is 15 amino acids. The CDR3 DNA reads TGTGCCAGCAGTTTCGGACAGGGGCCCTACAATGAGCAGTTCTTC. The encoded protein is CASSFGQGPYNEQFF.

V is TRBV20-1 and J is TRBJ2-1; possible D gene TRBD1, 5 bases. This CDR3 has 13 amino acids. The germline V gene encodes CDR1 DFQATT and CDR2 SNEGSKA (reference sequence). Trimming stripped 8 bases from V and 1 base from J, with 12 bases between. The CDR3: CSNQGQSYNEQFF. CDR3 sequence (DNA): TGCAGTAACCAGGGCCAATCCTACAATGAGCAGTTCTTC.

CDR3 bases: TGTGCCAGCAGTGAAGGCCCTAGCGGGAGGGCCGATGAGCAGTTCTTC. It is translated as CASSEGPSGRADEQFF. The V call is TRBV2, the J call TRBJ2-1; 12 bases match TRBD2. J gave up 8 bases and V 1 base, and 6 bases lay outside the gene matches. Germline-derived CDR1 and CDR2 are SNHLY and FYNNEI. The CDR3 has 16 amino acids. The full variable domain, rest sourced from reference TRBV2 and TRBJ2-1, is EPEVTQTPSHQVTQMGQEVILRCVPISNHLYFYWYRQILGQKVEFLVSFYNNEISEKSEIFDDQFSVERPDGSNFTLKIRSTKLEDSAMYFCASSEGPSGRADEQFFGPGTRLTVL.

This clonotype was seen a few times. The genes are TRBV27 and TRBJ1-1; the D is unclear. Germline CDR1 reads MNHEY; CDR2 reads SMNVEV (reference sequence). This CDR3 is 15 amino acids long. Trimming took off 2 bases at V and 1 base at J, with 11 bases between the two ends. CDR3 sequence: CASSLGSGWNTEAFF. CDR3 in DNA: TGTGCCAGCAGTTTAGGGTCAGGATGGAACACTGAAGCTTTCTTT.

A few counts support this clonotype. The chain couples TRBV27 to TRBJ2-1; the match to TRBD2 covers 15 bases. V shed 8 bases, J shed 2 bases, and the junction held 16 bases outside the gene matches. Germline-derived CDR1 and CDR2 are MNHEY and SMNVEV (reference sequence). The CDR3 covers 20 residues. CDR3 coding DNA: TGTGCCAGCCTCGAACAATCGGGACTAGCGGGAGGCGGGGCCTACAATGAGCAGTTCTTC. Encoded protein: CASLEQSGLAGGGAYNEQFF.

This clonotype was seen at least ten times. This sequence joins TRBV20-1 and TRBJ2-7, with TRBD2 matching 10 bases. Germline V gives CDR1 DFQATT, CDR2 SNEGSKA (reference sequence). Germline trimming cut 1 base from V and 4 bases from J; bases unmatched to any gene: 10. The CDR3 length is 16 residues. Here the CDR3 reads CSARGLGLAENYEQYF. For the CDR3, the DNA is TGCAGTGCTAGAGGCCTAGGACTAGCGGAGAATTACGAGCAGTACTTC.

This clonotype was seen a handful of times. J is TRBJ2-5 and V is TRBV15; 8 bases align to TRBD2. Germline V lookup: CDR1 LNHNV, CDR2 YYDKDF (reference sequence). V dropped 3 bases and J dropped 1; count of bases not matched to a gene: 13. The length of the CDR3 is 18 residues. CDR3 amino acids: CATSRSMEGLGRQETQYF. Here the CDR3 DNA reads TGTGCCACCAGCAGGTCCATGGAGGGACTAGGACGCCAAGAGACCCAGTACTTC.

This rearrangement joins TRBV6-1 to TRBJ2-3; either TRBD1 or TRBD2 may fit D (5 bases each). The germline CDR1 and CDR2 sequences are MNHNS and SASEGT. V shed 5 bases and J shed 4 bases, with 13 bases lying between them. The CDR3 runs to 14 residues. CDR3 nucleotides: TGTGCCAGCAGTAGCTCAGGGACCCCAGATACGCAGTATTTT. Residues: CASSSSGTPDTQYF.

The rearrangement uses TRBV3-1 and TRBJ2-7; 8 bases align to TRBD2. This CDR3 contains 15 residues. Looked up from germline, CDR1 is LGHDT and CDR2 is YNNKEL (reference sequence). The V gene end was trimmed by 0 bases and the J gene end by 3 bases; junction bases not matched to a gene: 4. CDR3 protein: CASSQDSAGVYEQYF. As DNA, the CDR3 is TGTGCCAGCAGCCAAGATTCAGCGGGGGTCTACGAGCAGTACTTC.